The T cell receptor (beta chain) described here comes from a study of cytomegalovirus exposure and HLA in healthy donors. Study findings and constraints: With high specificity and sensitivity, the classifier reportedly diagnosed cytomegalovirus status. Some public TCRs appeared in many individuals, while most sequences were rare. According to a later analysis, TCR clusters from the first cohort tended to co-occur in the 120 or so validation repertoires. The study flagged some 180 TCR beta chains as cytomegalovirus-associated.

Germline loops: CDR1 MDHEN, CDR2 SYDVKM. The CDR3 has 15 amino acids. Trimming removed 7 bases at V and 10 bases at J, with 23 bases between. A note on this clone: What it binds is not known.

Profiling relied on immunoSEQ multiplex PCR, and the TCRdb table lists in-frame clones only, not all of them. This table has 260,000 or so clones, approximately 87% appearing once. Sample: PBMCs. This clonotype was sampled from a man aged 18 to 35 in good health and CMV-seronegative. The chain couples TRBV28 to TRBJ1-5, with D maybe TRBD1 (5 bases). CDR3 in DNA: TGTGCCAGCACCCCCAGACAGTTCTCGGTAGTACCCCAGCATTTT. Translation gives CASTPRQFSVVPQHF.